This T cell receptor (beta chain) was sequenced in a study of blood T cell repertoires in COVID-19. Study information: Acute and convalescent COVID-19 samples came from the United States, Italy and Spain. T cells, B-cell-depleted T cells, or PBMCs supplied cDNA or gDNA.

Libraries were prepared by immunoSEQ multiplex PCR; TCRdb keeps only in-frame clonotypes and omits some of them. The sample comprises about 360,000 clones, about 83% of which are singletons, and about 2.7% rests with the top ten. The TCR originated in a man aged 25 to 45 with active or convalescent COVID-19. Sequenced: peripheral blood.

CDR3 amino acids: CASSLAGTYGYTF. The CDR3 DNA reads TGTGCCAGCAGCTTAGCGGGAACCTATGGCTACACCTTC. This chain connects TRBV11-2 to TRBJ1-2; D not resolved. Trimming shortened V by 1 base and J by 4 bases, and 7 bases separated the two germline ends. Germline CDR1 is SGHAT and CDR2 is FQNNGV. The CDR3 contains 13 residues.